The 12 T cell receptor beta chains below come from one sample, sequenced in a study of shared clonotypes between healthy human individuals. Selected positively for CCR7 and CD45RO-negative, naive CD8 cells excluded terminally differentiated effector memory CD45RA+ cells. Profiled with immunoSEQ multiplex PCR; TCRdb holds only in-frame clones, not every one. The data show millions of clones, more than 85% seen once. The specimen sequenced was naive CD8+ T cells from PBMCs. All receptors come from a man aged 18-30 years in good health. Some clones in this sample may be carry-over from other donors' samples.

The chain is built from TRBV15 and TRBJ2-3; 11 bases map to TRBD1. The CDR3 runs 17 residues. CDR1 is LNHNV and CDR2 is YYDKDF in the germline V gene (reference sequence). The V segment lost 3 bases and the J segment 6 bases; nucleotides outside the gene matches: 11. The CDR3 bases are TGTGCCACCAGCAGTGAGCCTCGGGACAGGGGGATTGATACGCAGTATTTT. It codes for CATSSEPRDRGIDTQYF. Looking up the rest from reference TRBV15 and TRBJ2-3 gives the full variable domain: DAMVIQNPRYQVTQFGKPVTLSCSQTLNHNVMYWYQQKSSQAPKLLFHYYDKDFNNEADTPDNFQSRRPNTSFCFLDIRSPGLGDTAMYLCATSSEPRDRGIDTQYFGPGTRLTVL.

The CDR3 coding sequence is TGTGCCAGCAGCTTAGTGGGGCCCACTACCGAGCAGTACTTC. This encodes CASSLVGPTTEQYF. The chain links TRBV13 to TRBJ2-7, with D perhaps TRBD1 (5 bases). The V gene's germline CDR1 is PRHDT and CDR2 FYEKMQ (reference sequence). V was clipped by 1 base and J by 6 bases, with 13 bases between them. The CDR3 spans 14 residues.

For this clone: This same CDR3 is encoded by further DNA sequences in the sample. The V gene is TRBV5-6, the J gene TRBJ1-5, with 11 nucleotides matching TRBD1. Losses at the gene ends were 2 bases for V and 7 bases for J; bases not matched to a gene: 5. The CDR3 totals 15 residues. Germline values: CDR1 SGHDT, CDR2 YYEEEE. The CDR3 coding sequence is TGTGCCAGCAGCTTAGGACAGGGGGCGGGACAGCCCCAGCATTTT. Translation gives CASSLGQGAGQPQHF.

V and J are TRBV19 and TRBJ2-1, with 12 bases matching TRBD2. CDR3 length equals 16 residues. Germline CDR1 and CDR2: LNHDA and SQIVND (reference sequence). V shed 9 bases and J 0 bases; nucleotides not matched to a gene: 6. CDR3 in amino acids: CASRLTSGSSYNEQFF. In nucleotides, the CDR3 is TGTGCCAGCCGGTTGACTAGCGGGAGCTCCTACAATGAGCAGTTCTTC.

The chain links TRBV4-1 to TRBJ2-1, with 7 bases lining up with TRBD2. Germline V CDR1 and CDR2: MGHRA, YSYEKL. V gave up 3 bases and J gave up 9 bases; unmatched junction bases: 14. The CDR3 loop spans 16 amino acids. The CDR3: CASSHPPAGREGEQFF. CDR3 bases: TGCGCCAGCAGCCACCCCCCCGCGGGAAGGGAGGGTGAGCAGTTCTTC.

Notes on this clone: Different DNA sequences within this sample yield the same CDR3. The chain couples TRBV27 to TRBJ1-5; 10 bases fit TRBD1. V lost 5 bases, J lost 7 bases, and 5 bases stayed unmatched. This CDR3 spans 14 amino acids. Germline loops: CDR1 MNHEY, CDR2 SMNVEV (reference sequence). In DNA, the CDR3 is TGTGCCAGCAGTATCCGGGACAGGGGCCAGCCCCAGCATTTT. Its protein product is CASSIRDRGQPQHF.

The chain employs TRBV30 and TRBJ1-2; D unresolved. CDR1 is GTSNPN and CDR2 is SVGIG in the germline V gene (reference sequence). V shed 3 bases and J shed 8 bases, with 10 bases lying between them. The CDR3 contains 11 residues. The CDR3 is CAWRSLWGYTF. The CDR3 DNA sequence: TGTGCCTGGAGATCCCTATGGGGCTACACCTTC.

The chain joins TRBV19 to TRBJ2-6, with a weak D call TRBD1 (5 bases). CDR1 and CDR2 from the germline V gene are LNHDA and SQIVND (reference sequence). There are 17 residues in the CDR3. With 3 bases removed from V and 2 bases from J, the gap between germline ends came to 14 bases. This chain's CDR3 is CASSIPRQLPGANVLTF. In nucleotides, the CDR3 is TGTGCCAGTAGTATCCCTAGACAGCTACCTGGGGCCAACGTCCTGACTTTC.

In regard to this clone: The same CDR3 can be traced to other DNA sequences in this sample. This chain links TRBV27 with TRBJ2-3, with TRBD2 as a possible D gene (5 bases). The germline CDR1 and CDR2 sequences are MNHEY and SMNVEV (reference sequence). The CDR3 runs 16 residues. Deletions cut 1 base from V and 4 bases from J, with 15 bases between. The CDR3 DNA reads as TGTGCCAGCAGTTTATTAGGGCTAGCTGGGGCAGATACGCAGTATTTT. Its protein is CASSLLGLAGADTQYF.

This chain connects TRBV29-1 to TRBJ2-5; 10 nucleotides agree with TRBD2. Unmatched junction bases numbered 7, after V lost 4 bases and J lost 5 bases. CDR1 is SQVTM and CDR2 is ANQGSEA in the germline V gene. The CDR3 is 14 amino acids. The CDR3 protein is CSVVLAGAGETQYF. The CDR3 DNA follows: TGCAGCGTTGTGCTAGCGGGAGCAGGGGAGACCCAGTACTTC.

The genes are TRBV28 and TRBJ2-1; TRBD2 matches 9 bases. The CDR3 has 19 residues. Germline values: CDR1 MDHEN, CDR2 SYDVKM. V lost 5 bases and J lost 5; bases outside the gene matches: 19. The CDR3: CASSPLAGFPGRGDNEQFF. DNA of the CDR3: TGTGCCAGCAGTCCCCTAGCGGGGTTCCCGGGTAGAGGCGACAATGAGCAGTTCTTC.

The chain joins TRBV27 to TRBJ2-7; the D is unclear. Trimming took off 3 bases at V and 2 bases at J, with 11 bases between the two ends. This CDR3 is 14 amino acids long. The germline V gene has CDR1 MNHEY and CDR2 SMNVEV (reference sequence). This CDR3 reads CASSFTFGAYEQYF. The CDR3 bases are TGTGCCAGCAGTTTCACCTTTGGGGCCTACGAGCAGTACTTC.